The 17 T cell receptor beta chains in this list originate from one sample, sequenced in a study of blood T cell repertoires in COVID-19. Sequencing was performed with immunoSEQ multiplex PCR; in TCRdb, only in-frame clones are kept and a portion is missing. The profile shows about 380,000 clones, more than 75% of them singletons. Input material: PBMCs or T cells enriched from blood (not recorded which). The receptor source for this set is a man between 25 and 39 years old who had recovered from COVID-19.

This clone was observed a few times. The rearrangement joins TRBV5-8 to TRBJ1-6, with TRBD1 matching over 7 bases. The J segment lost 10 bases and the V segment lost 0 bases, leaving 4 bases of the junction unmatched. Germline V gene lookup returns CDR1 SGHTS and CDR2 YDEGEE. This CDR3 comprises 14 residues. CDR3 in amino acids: CASSLGDSPSPLHF. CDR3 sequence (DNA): TGTGCCAGCAGCTTGGGGGACAGTCCCTCACCCCTCCACTTT.

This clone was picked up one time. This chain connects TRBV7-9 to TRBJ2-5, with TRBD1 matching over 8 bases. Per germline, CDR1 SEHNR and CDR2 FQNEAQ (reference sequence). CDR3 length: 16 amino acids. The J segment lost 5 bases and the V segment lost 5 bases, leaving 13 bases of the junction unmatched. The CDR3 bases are TGTGCCAGCAGCGGGGTAGGGGACAGGTCCCTCGAGACCCAGTACTTC. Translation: CASSGVGDRSLETQYF.

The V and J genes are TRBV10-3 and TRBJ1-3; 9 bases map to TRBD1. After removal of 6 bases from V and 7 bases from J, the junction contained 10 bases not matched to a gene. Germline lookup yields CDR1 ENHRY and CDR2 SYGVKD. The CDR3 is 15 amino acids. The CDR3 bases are TGTGCCATCAGCGGGACAGGGTTCCCCCGCAACACCATATATTTT. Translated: CAISGTGFPRNTIYF.

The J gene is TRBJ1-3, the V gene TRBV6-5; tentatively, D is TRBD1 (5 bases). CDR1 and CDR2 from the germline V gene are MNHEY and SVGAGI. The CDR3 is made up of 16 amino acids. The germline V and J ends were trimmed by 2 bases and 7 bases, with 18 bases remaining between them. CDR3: CASSYAAGGRGNTIYF. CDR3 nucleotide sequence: TGTGCCAGCAGTTACGCCGCGGGGGGAAGGGGCAACACCATATATTTT.

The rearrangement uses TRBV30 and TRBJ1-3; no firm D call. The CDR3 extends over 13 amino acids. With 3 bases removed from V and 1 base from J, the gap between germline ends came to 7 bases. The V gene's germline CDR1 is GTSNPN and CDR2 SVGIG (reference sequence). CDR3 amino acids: CAWRAASGNTIYF. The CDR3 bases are TGTGCCTGGAGAGCGGCATCTGGAAACACCATATATTTT.

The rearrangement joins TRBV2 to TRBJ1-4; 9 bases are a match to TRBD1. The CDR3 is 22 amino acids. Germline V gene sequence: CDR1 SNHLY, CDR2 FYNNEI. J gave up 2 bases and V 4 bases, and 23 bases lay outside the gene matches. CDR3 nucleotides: TGTGCCAGCAGTGTCCTGTACAGGGGGCGTTACGGCGTGACCGGTACTAATGAAAAACTGTTTTTT. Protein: CASSVLYRGRYGVTGTNEKLFF. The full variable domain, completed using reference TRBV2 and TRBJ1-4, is EPEVTQTPSHQVTQMGQEVILRCVPISNHLYFYWYRQILGQKVEFLVSFYNNEISEKSEIFDDQFSVERPDGSNFTLKIRSTKLEDSAMYFCASSVLYRGRYGVTGTNEKLFFGSGTQLSVL.

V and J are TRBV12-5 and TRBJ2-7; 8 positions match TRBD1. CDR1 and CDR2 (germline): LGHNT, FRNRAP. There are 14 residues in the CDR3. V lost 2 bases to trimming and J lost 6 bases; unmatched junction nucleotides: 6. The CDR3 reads CASGLSAGGGEQYF. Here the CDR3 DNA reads TGTGCTAGTGGTTTGTCCGCAGGGGGCGGCGAGCAGTACTTC.

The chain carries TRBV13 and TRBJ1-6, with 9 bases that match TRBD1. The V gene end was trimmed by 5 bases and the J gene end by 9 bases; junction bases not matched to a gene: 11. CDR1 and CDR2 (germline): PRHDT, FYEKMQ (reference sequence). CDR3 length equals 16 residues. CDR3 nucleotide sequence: TGTGCCAGCAGCCCCTGGACAGGGGACGGAATTTCACCCCTCCACTTT. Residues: CASSPWTGDGISPLHF.

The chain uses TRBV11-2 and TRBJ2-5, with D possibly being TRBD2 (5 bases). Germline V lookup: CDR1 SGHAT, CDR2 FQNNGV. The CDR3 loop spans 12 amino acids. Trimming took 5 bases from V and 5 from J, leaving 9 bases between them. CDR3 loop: CASSLQRETQYF. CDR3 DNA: TGTGCCAGCAGCCTGCAGCGGGAGACCCAGTACTTC.

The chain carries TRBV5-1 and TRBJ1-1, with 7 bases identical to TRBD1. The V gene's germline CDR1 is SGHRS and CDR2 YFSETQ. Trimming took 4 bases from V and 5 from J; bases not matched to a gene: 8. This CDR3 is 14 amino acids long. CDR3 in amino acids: CASSQGQVLTEAFF. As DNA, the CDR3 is TGCGCCAGCAGCCAAGGACAGGTTTTGACTGAAGCTTTCTTT. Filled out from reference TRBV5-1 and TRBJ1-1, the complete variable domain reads KAGVTQTPRYLIKTRGQQVTLSCSPISGHRSVSWYQQTPGQGLQFLFEYFSETQRNKGNFPGRFSGRQFSNSRSEMNVSTLELGDSALYLCASSQGQVLTEAFFGQGTRLTVV.

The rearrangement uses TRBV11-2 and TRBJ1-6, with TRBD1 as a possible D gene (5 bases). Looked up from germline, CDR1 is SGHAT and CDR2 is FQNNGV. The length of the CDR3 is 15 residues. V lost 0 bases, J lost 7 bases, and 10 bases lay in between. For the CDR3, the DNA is TGTGCCAGCAGCTTAGATGCAGGGAGGAATTCACCCCTCCACTTT. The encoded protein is CASSLDAGRNSPLHF. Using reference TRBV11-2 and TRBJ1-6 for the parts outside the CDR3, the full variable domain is EAGVAQSPRYKIIEKRQSVAFWCNPISGHATLYWYQQILGQGPKLLIQFQNNGVVDDSQLPKDRFSAERLKGVDSTLKIQPAKLEDSAVYLCASSLDAGRNSPLHFGNGTRLTVT.

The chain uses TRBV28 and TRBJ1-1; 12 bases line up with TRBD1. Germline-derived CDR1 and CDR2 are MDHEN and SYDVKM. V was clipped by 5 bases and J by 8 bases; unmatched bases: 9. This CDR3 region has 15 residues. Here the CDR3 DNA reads TGTGCCAGCAGTACACAAGGGACAGGGGGCGTAGAAGCTTTCTTT. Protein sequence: CASSTQGTGGVEAFF. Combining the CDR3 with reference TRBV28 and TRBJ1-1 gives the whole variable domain DVKVTQSSRYLVKRTGEKVFLECVQDMDHENMFWYRQDPGLGLRLIYFSYDVKMKEKGDIPEGYSVSREKKERFSLILESASTNQTSMYLCASSTQGTGGVEAFFGQGTRLTVV.

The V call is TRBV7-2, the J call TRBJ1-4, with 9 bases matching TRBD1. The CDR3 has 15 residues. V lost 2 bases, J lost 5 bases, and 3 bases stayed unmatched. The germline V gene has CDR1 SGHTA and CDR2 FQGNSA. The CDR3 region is CASSLLGTGNEKLFF. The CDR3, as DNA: TGTGCCAGCAGCTTATTGGGGACAGGGAATGAAAAACTGTTTTTT.

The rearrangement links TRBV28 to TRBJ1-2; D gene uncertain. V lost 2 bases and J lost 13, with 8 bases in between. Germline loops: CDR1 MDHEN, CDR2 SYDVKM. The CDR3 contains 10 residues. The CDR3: CASSLGEFTF. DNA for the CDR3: TGTGCCAGCAGTTTAGGAGAGTTCACCTTC.

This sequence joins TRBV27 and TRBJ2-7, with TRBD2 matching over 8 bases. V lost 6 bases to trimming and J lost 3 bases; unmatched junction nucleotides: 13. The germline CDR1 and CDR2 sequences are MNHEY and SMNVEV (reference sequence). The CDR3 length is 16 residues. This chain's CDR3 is CASSLGRGAFNYEQYF. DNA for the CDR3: TGTGCCAGCAGCCTAGGGCGGGGGGCTTTCAACTACGAGCAGTACTTC.

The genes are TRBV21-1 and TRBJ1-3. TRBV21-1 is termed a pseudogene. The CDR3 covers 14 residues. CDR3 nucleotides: TGTGCCAGCTTGCGCACCTACTCTGGAAACACCATATATTTT. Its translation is CASLRTYSGNTIYF.

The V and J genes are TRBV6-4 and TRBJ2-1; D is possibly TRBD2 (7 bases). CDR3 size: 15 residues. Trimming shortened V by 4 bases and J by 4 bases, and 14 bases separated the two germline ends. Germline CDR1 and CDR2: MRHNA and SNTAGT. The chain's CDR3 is CASSAAGGPYNEQFF. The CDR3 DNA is TGTGCCAGCAGTGCCGCCGGGGGGCCGTACAATGAGCAGTTCTTC.